This T cell receptor (beta chain) came from a study of blood T cell repertoires in COVID-19. Some clones are missing from TCRdb's copy, which holds only in-frame ones; the method was immunoSEQ multiplex PCR. The table records fewer than 150,000 clones, just over 85% of them present only once. The CDR3 sequence is 14 residues long. CDR1 and CDR2 from the germline V gene are MGHRA and YSYEKL. The trim removed 1 base at V and 7 bases at J, leaving 7 bases unmatched. The chain is built from TRBV4-1 and TRBJ2-7; TRBD2 aligns across 7 bases. The receptor was isolated from a woman between 50 and 59 years old with active or convalescent COVID-19. Sequencing was performed on peripheral blood. DNA for the CDR3: TGCGCCAGCAGCCAAGCAGAGACTAGCTTTGAGCAGTACTTC. This sequence encodes CASSQAETSFEQYF.